This passage covers 14 T cell receptor beta chains from one sample sequenced in a study of molecular identifiers for immune sequencing clone quantification. TCRdb re-called the PCR reads with MiXCR, one entry per CDR3 protein. The top ten hold roughly 0.83% of the sample, which has some 650,000 distinct CDR3 sequences, roughly 21% seen once. Sequencing was done on a sample of naive CD8+ T cells from blood, with Jurkat cell RNA spiked in. Subset reported: FACS-sorted CD8+CD4-CCR7+CD45RA+ naive T cells. The origin of the receptors is a human donor in good health. Some libraries in this study had Jurkat cell RNA spiked in.

The chain joins TRBV19 to TRBJ2-7; D call uncertain. The V end lost 0 bases, the J end lost 2 bases, and 14 bases lay between the germline ends. Germline V gives CDR1 LNHDA, CDR2 SQIVND (reference sequence). The CDR3 totals 16 residues. The CDR3 sequence: CASSIEFRTPPYEQYF. The CDR3 coding sequence is TGTGCCAGTAGTATAGAATTCAGAACCCCTCCCTACGAGCAGTACTTC.

This clonotype has just a few counts. This rearrangement joins TRBV7-9 to TRBJ2-5; no clear D gene. V lost 6 bases and J lost 6, with 14 bases in between. CDR3 length equals 13 residues. From germline, CDR1 is SEHNR and CDR2 FQNEAQ (reference sequence). CDR3 coding DNA: TGTGCCAGCAGACCTGCGGACCGGAAGACCCAGTACTTC. Protein sequence: CASRPADRKTQYF.

There are many counts of this clonotype. The genes are TRBV28 and TRBJ2-7, with D perhaps given as TRBD1 or TRBD2 (7 bases each). V was clipped by 8 bases and J by 1 base, with 15 bases between them. CDR3 length: 14 residues. The germline V gene encodes CDR1 MDHEN and CDR2 SYDVKM. CDR3 sequence: CASLAQGGSYEQYF. The CDR3 region has the DNA TGTGCCAGCTTAGCTCAGGGGGGGTCCTACGAGCAGTACTTC.

This clonotype was counted many times. This chain uses TRBV4-1 with TRBJ1-1; TRBD1 agrees at 7 bases. This CDR3 spans 15 amino acids. V trimming: 4 bases; J trimming: 12 bases; junction bases outside the gene matches: 17. Germline lookup yields CDR1 MGHRA and CDR2 YSYEKL. The CDR3: CASSPLWTGPGATFF. Here the CDR3 DNA reads TGCGCCAGCAGCCCCCTTTGGACAGGACCGGGAGCGACTTTCTTT.

This clonotype has at least ten counts. The chain has TRBV29-1 and TRBJ2-7; tentatively, D is TRBD1 or TRBD2 (6 bases each). CDR3 length: 13 amino acids. Trimming removed 7 bases from V and 3 bases from J, with 16 bases in between. Germline CDR1 SQVTM, CDR2 ANQGSEA. This chain's CDR3 is CSAQGGSDYEQYF. In DNA, the CDR3 is TGCAGCGCCCAAGGGGGGTCTGACTACGAGCAGTACTTC.

This clonotype was counted ten times or more. The chain is built from TRBV27 and TRBJ2-3; 11 bases fit TRBD2. The ends lost 2 bases at V and 1 base at J; junction bases unmatched: 2. CDR3 length: 16 residues. The germline V gene has CDR1 MNHEY and CDR2 SMNVEV (reference sequence). CDR3 nucleotides: TGTGCCAGCAGTTTAATACTAGCGGGAGGCACAGATACGCAGTATTTT. Protein: CASSLILAGGTDTQYF.

Many counts were recorded for this clonotype. The rearrangement uses TRBV29-1 and TRBJ2-3; 11 nucleotides match TRBD2. The ends lost 5 bases at V and 3 bases at J; junction bases unmatched: 13. This CDR3 has 17 residues. CDR1 and CDR2 (germline): SQVTM, ANQGSEA. CDR3 in amino acids: CSVTLTSGTWTTDTQYF. For the CDR3, the DNA is TGCAGCGTTACCTTGACTAGCGGGACCTGGACAACAGATACGCAGTATTTT.

Only a few counts were recorded for this clonotype. The chain recombines TRBV27 with TRBJ1-1, with no clear D. The germline V and J ends were trimmed by 5 bases and 3 bases, with 13 bases remaining between them. The CDR3 has 14 amino acids. Germline-derived CDR1 and CDR2 are MNHEY and SMNVEV (reference sequence). CDR3 loop: CASSAGYGDTEAFF. In DNA, the CDR3 is TGTGCCAGCAGTGCCGGGTACGGGGACACTGAAGCTTTCTTT.

In the case of this clonotype: A much larger clone differs from this one at a single base, so this may be a read error. The rearrangement uses TRBV30 and TRBJ2-3; the match to TRBD2 covers 10 bases. The CDR3 runs 15 residues. J lost 2 bases, V lost 3 bases, and 5 bases had no gene match. Germline V lookup: CDR1 GTSNPN, CDR2 SVGIG (reference sequence). CDR3 loop: CAWSLTSGDTDTQYF. In DNA form, the CDR3 reads TGTGCCTGGAGCCTCACTAGCGGGGACACAGATACGCAGTATTTT. Based on the CDR3 plus reference TRBV30 and TRBJ2-3, the full variable domain is SQTIHQWPATLVQPVGSPLSLECTVEGTSNPNLYWYRQAAGRGLQLLFYSVGIGQISSEVPQNLSASRPQDRQFILSSKKLLLSDSGFYLCAWSLTSGDTDTQYFGPGTRLTVL.

Turning to this clonotype: A much larger clone lies a single base off, so this may be a read error. The V call is TRBV19, the J call TRBJ2-7, with 7 positions matching TRBD2. CDR3 length: 12 residues. Per the germline V gene, CDR1 is LNHDA and CDR2 is SQIVND (reference sequence). The CDR3 sequence is CASSMSGREQHF. The CDR3 DNA follows: TGTGCCAGTAGTATGTCGGGGAGGGAGCAGCACTTC.

This chain uses TRBV6-2 or TRBV6-3 with TRBJ2-7, with D maybe TRBD1 (5 bases). Per germline, CDR1 MNHEY and CDR2 SVGEGT. CDR3 size: 13 residues. The V gene lost 6 bases and the J gene lost 3 bases, with 12 bases spanning the gap. CDR3 sequence: CASRGELGYEQYF. CDR3 nucleotides: TGTGCCAGCAGAGGGGAACTCGGCTACGAGCAGTACTTC.

V gene TRBV5-6 combines with J gene TRBJ2-7; D may be TRBD2 (5 bases). V lost 2 bases to trimming and J lost 3 bases, with 9 bases between them. The CDR3 loop spans 13 amino acids. Germline V gene data show CDR1 as SGHDT and CDR2 as YYEEEE. As DNA, the CDR3 is TGTGCCAGCAGCTTTGACTATAACTACGAGCAGTACTTC. Translation: CASSFDYNYEQYF.

As to this clonotype: A much larger clone is a single base away; this may be a read error. The J gene is TRBJ2-3, the V gene TRBV4-1, with D uncertain. The CDR3 loop spans 11 amino acids. Germline V gene lookup returns CDR1 MGHRA and CDR2 YSYEKL. CDR3: CASSQADTLYF. As DNA, the CDR3 is TGCGCCAGCAGCCAAGCAGATACGCTGTATTTT.

The chain employs TRBV27 and TRBJ1-6, with 7 bases aligning to TRBD1. CDR1 and CDR2 from the germline V gene are MNHEY and SMNVEV (reference sequence). CDR3 length: 17 amino acids. The trim removed 4 bases at V and 1 base at J, leaving 7 bases unmatched. CDR3 coding DNA: TGTGCCAGCAGTTCCGACAGGGTTGGATCCTATAATTCACCCCTCCACTTT. Amino acids: CASSSDRVGSYNSPLHF.